This is a list of T cell receptor beta chains from one sample in a study of breast tumors, draining lymph nodes, adjacent tissues. TCRdb reprocessed the multiplex PCR reads with MiXCR, giving one entry per CDR3 protein. The sample lists 150,000 to 250,000 distinct CDR3 sequences, roughly 31% occurring once. The source material was axillary lymph node tissue. Receptors originate from a female donor with breast cancer. Some clones in this sample may be carry-over from other donors' samples. Both conserved end residues are part of each CDR3. The D gene is left open where the match is weak. The size entry is marked missing in some rows and otherwise reads once, few, many or a size class.

CDR3,DNA,J,size,V,D
CASSPTGGGTPAPNEQFF,TGTGCCAGCAGCCCAACGGGAGGCGGGACTCCCGCGCCGAATGAGCAGTTCTTC,TRBJ2-1,few,TRBV5-5,TRBD2
CASSGPGQAYEQYF,TGTGCCAGCAGTGGGCCGGGACAGGCCTACGAGCAGTACTTC,TRBJ2-7,.,TRBV28,TRBD1
CSAEPAPSMDNEQFF,TGCAGTGCTGAACCGGCGCCTTCGATGGACAATGAGCAGTTCTTC,TRBJ2-1,many,TRBV20-1,.
CASISRENTGELFF,TGTGCCAGCATATCTCGGGAGAACACCGGGGAGCTGTTTTTT,TRBJ2-2,many,TRBV12-3/TRBV12-4,.
CASSTRERETYNEQFF,TGTGCCAGCAGTACCCGTGAGCGGGAGACCTACAATGAGCAGTTCTTC,TRBJ2-1,.,TRBV6-2/TRBV6-3,TRBD2
CASSEHRDRANVLTF,TGTGCCAGCAGTGAACACCGGGATCGGGCCAACGTCCTGACTTTC,TRBJ2-6,.,TRBV6-5,.
CASSESGGTEAF,TGTGCCAGCAGTGAATCGGGGGGCACTGAAGCTTTC,TRBJ2-6,once,TRBV2,.
CASSGGGREETQYF,TGTGCCAGCAGTGGGGGGGGGCGGGAGGAGACCCAGTACTTC,TRBJ2-5,many,TRBV12-3/TRBV12-4,.
CASSLLESTEQFF,TGTGCCAGCAGCCTCTTAGAATCCACTGAGCAGTTCTTC,TRBJ2-1,many,TRBV2,.
CSARGTVENIQYF,TGCAGTGCTAGAGGGACAGTAGAAAACATTCAGTACTTC,TRBJ2-4,.,TRBV20-1,.
CSARGQGYGTQYF,TGCAGTGCTAGAGGACAGGGGTACGGGACCCAGTACTTC,TRBJ2-5,many,TRBV20-1,TRBD1
CATTTSGRGYNEQFF,TGTGCCACCACGACTAGCGGGAGGGGGTACAATGAGCAGTTCTTC,TRBJ2-1,many,TRBV24-1,TRBD2
CASSSLREGRGTQYF,TGCGCCAGCAGTTCTCTGCGGGAGGGCCGGGGGACCCAGTACTTC,TRBJ2-5,.,TRBV3-1,TRBD2
CASSFGTGGKKLFF,TGTGCCAGCAGCTTCGGGACAGGGGGGAAAAAACTGTTTTTT,TRBJ1-4,many,TRBV5-5,TRBD1
CASRPWDGNYGYTF,TGTGCCAGCAGACCCTGGGACGGGAACTATGGCTACACCTTC,TRBJ1-2,.,TRBV12-3/TRBV12-4,.
CATYPGTGRGYGNQPQHF,TGTGCCACTTACCCCGGGACAGGAAGGGGATATGGCAATCAGCCCCAGCATTTT,TRBJ1-5,many,TRBV10-3,TRBD1
CSAREEAGNTIYF,TGCAGTGCTAGAGAAGAAGCAGGAAACACCATATATTTT,TRBJ1-3,.,TRBV20-1,.
CACSQGGGGEKLFF,TGCGCCTGCAGCCAAGGGGGAGGGGGCGAAAAACTGTTTTTT,TRBJ1-4,.,TRBV4-1,TRBD1
CGARPPGSYGYTF,TGCGGTGCTAGACCCCCAGGCAGCTATGGCTACACCTTC,TRBJ1-2,.,TRBV20-1,.
CASSLGTGDTEAFF,TGTGCCAGCAGCTTAGGGACAGGGGATACTGAAGCTTTCTTT,TRBJ1-1,many,TRBV7-6,TRBD1
CASRGASYGYAF,TGTGCCAGCAGGGGGGCCTCCTATGGCTACGCCTTC,TRBJ1-2,.,TRBV2,.
CSAPPDPLSGANVLTF,TGCAGTGCCCCGCCTGACCCGCTCTCTGGGGCCAACGTCCTGACTTTC,TRBJ2-6,many,TRBV20-1,.
CSARDPQRAQETQYF,TGCAGTGCTAGAGATCCCCAGCGGGCCCAAGAGACCCAGTACTTC,TRBJ2-5,many,TRBV20-1,.
CSVLLQGEDGYTF,TGCAGCGTCCTATTACAGGGGGAGGATGGCTACACCTTC,TRBJ1-2,many,TRBV29-1,TRBD1
CASSDPTSGSYEQFF,TGTGCCAGCTCTGACCCAACTAGCGGGAGCTATGAGCAGTTCTTC,TRBJ2-1,many,TRBV12-3/TRBV12-4,TRBD2
CATRGTGGTEHF,TGTGCCACCAGAGGGACAGGGGGCACCGAGCATTTT,TRBJ1-5,few,TRBV24-1,TRBD1